These T cell receptor beta chains were read from a single sample in a study of blood T cell repertoires in COVID-19. The repertoire was sequenced with immunoSEQ multiplex PCR; TCRdb's copy has only in-frame clones and lacks some. The table has about 270,000 clones, around 86% seen once. The sequencing sample was made of peripheral blood. Every receptor here comes from a middle-aged man who had recovered from COVID-19. The CDR3 runs from the conserved cysteine through the conserved F or W. The D gene is left open where the match is weak. Expanded clones get a size class; other rows say once, few or many, or leave the size out.

size,D,J,V,CDR3,DNA
-,-,TRBJ2-3,TRBV7-3,CASSLTPSWGEADTQYF,TGTGCCAGCAGCTTAACCCCCTCATGGGGAGAGGCAGATACGCAGTATTTT
once,-,TRBJ2-1,TRBV20-1,CSPVDNEQFF,TGCAGCCCGGTGGACAATGAGCAGTTCTTC
-,TRBD2,TRBJ2-3,TRBV7-7,CASSLTSGAHTQYF,TGTGCCAGCAGCTTAACTAGCGGCGCCCATACGCAGTATTTT
-,-,TRBJ2-3,TRBV27,CASIPLSSRKDTQYF,TGTGCCAGCATACCGCTTAGCTCAAGGAAGGATACGCAGTATTTT
-,TRBD2,TRBJ2-1,TRBV2,CASRLLGGTAAGTSGSNEQFF,TGTGCCAGCAGACTCCTCGGCGGGACGGCGGCCGGGACTAGCGGGAGCAATGAGCAGTTCTTC
-,-,TRBJ2-7,TRBV5-4,CASSFASLDEQYF,TGTGCCAGCAGCTTCGCGTCGTTGGACGAGCAGTACTTC
once,TRBD1,TRBJ2-1,TRBV19,CASSMGQARSSYNEQFF,TGTGCCAGTAGTATGGGACAGGCCAGGAGCTCCTACAATGAGCAGTTCTTC
-,-,TRBJ1-5,TRBV19,CASSIARAQPQHF,TGTGCCAGTAGTATAGCCAGGGCCCAGCCCCAGCATTTT
-,-,TRBJ2-5,TRBV2,CASSEVDQETQYF,TGTGCCAGCAGTGAAGTCGACCAAGAGACCCAGTACTTC
once,TRBD2,TRBJ2-1,TRBV10-3,CAITKGLAGGKSYNEQFF,TGTGCCATCACTAAGGGGCTAGCGGGGGGGAAATCCTACAATGAGCAGTTCTTC
-,-,TRBJ1-3,TRBV6-2/TRBV6-3,CASSYSTGVGNTIYF,TGTGCCAGCAGTTACTCTACAGGAGTGGGAAACACCATATATTTT
-,TRBD1,TRBJ1-5,TRBV27,CASSSGQGSNQPQHF,TGTGCCAGCAGTTCAGGACAGGGAAGCAATCAGCCCCAGCATTTT
-,-,TRBJ2-3,TRBV5-4,CASSDRSSTDTQYF,TGTGCCAGCAGCGACAGATCTAGCACAGATACGCAGTATTTT
-,TRBD2,TRBJ2-2,TRBV5-8,CASSFRLAGPTGELFF,TGTGCCAGCAGCTTCCGACTAGCGGGGCCTACCGGGGAGCTGTTTTTT
-,-,TRBJ2-3,TRBV4-2,CASSQVVGANSQYF,TGTGCCAGCAGCCAAGTGGTGGGAGCTAATTCGCAGTATTTT
-,-,TRBJ2-3,TRBV4-1,CASSQEVAASTDTQYF,TGCGCCAGCAGCCAAGAAGTTGCGGCTAGCACAGATACGCAGTATTTT
-,TRBD1,TRBJ1-5,TRBV6-6,CASTPTGNQPQHF,TGTGCCAGCACCCCGACAGGGAATCAGCCCCAGCATTTT
-,TRBD2,TRBJ2-7,TRBV5-1,CASSLELAGYEQYF,TGCGCCAGCAGCTTGGAACTAGCGGGCTACGAGCAGTACTTC
-,-,TRBJ2-1,TRBV6-6,CASSLANEQFF,TGTGCCAGCAGTTTAGCAAATGAGCAGTTCTTC
once,TRBD1,TRBJ1-5,TRBV27,CASSIRVFGQGSFQPQHF,TGTGCCAGCAGTATCCGGGTTTTCGGACAGGGGTCGTTTCAGCCCCAGCATTTT
-,TRBD2,TRBJ2-1,TRBV2,CASSDPTSGRTHNEQFF,TGTGCCAGCAGTGACCCGACTAGCGGGAGAACCCACAATGAGCAGTTCTTC
-,TRBD2,TRBJ2-7,TRBV3-1/TRBV3-2,CASRLMGAGSYEQYF,TGTGCCAGCAGGCTGATGGGAGCGGGGAGTTACGAGCAGTACTTC
-,TRBD1,TRBJ2-7,TRBV5-4,CATAPDRGGYEQYF,TGTGCCACGGCACCCGACAGGGGGGGATACGAGCAGTACTTC
-,TRBD1,TRBJ1-3,TRBV10-3,CAIGEAGGGNTIYF,TGTGCCATCGGCGAAGCAGGGGGCGGAAACACCATATATTTT
-,-,TRBJ1-5,TRBV12-3/TRBV12-4,CASSSNNQPQHF,TGTGCCAGCAGTTCTAACAATCAGCCCCAGCATTTT
-,TRBD1,TRBJ2-3,TRBV11-2,CASSFRDRATDTQYF,TGTGCCAGCAGCTTTCGGGACAGGGCCACAGATACGCAGTATTTT
-,TRBD1,TRBJ2-3,TRBV5-1,CASSLETGIRDTQYF,TGCGCCAGCAGCTTGGAGACAGGGATTCGGGATACGCAGTATTTT
-,-,TRBJ2-3,TRBV5-1,CASSLEGTSHSTDTQYF,TGCGCCAGCAGCTTGGAAGGGACTTCCCATAGCACAGATACGCAGTATTTT
-,-,TRBJ2-3,TRBV6-6,CASSVRPRSTDTQYF,TGTGCCAGCAGTGTTAGACCGCGGAGCACAGATACGCAGTATTTT
-,-,TRBJ2-2,TRBV10-1,CASSGAWTGELFF,TGCGCCAGCAGTGGGGCCTGGACCGGGGAGCTGTTTTTT
-,-,TRBJ1-4,TRBV9,CASSVGGLDEKLFF,TGTGCCAGCAGCGTAGGAGGGCTAGATGAAAAACTGTTTTTT
-,TRBD1,TRBJ1-3,TRBV9,CASSVTGSSGNTIYF,TGTGCCAGCAGCGTGACAGGGAGCTCTGGAAACACCATATATTTT
-,TRBD1,TRBJ2-7,TRBV6-1,CASSPPGQGYDEQYF,TGTGCCAGCAGTCCGCCGGGACAGGGGTATGACGAGCAGTACTTC
-,-,TRBJ1-2,TRBV2,CASSEGPGRRTF,TGTGCCAGCAGTGAGGGCCCGGGGAGGAGAACCTTC
-,TRBD1,TRBJ1-6,TRBV27,CASRPGQGYSPLHF,TGTGCCAGCCGTCCTGGACAGGGATATTCACCCCTCCACTTT
-,TRBD2,TRBJ2-1,TRBV5-1,CASSLVSGGYNEQFF,TGCGCCAGCAGCTTAGTTAGCGGGGGGTACAATGAGCAGTTCTTC